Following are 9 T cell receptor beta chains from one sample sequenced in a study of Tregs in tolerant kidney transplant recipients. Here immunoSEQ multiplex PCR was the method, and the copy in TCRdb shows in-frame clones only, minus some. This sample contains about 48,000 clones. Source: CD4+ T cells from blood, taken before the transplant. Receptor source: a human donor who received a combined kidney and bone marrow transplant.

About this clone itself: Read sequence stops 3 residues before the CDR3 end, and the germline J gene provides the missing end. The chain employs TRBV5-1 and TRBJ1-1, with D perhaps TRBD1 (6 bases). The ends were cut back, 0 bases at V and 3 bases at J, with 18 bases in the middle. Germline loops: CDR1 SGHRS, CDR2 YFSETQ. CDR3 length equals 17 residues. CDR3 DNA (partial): TGCGCCAGCAGCTTGGGAGGAGTCGGGGGGGCGTACACTGAA. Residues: CASSLGGVGGAYTE. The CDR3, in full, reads CASSLGGVGGAYTEAFF.

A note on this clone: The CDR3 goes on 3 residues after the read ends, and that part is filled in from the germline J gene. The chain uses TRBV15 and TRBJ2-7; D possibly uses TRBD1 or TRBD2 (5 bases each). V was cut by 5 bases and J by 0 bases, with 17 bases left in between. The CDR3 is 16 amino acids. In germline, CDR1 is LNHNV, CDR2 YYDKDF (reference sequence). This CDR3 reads CATSRGEGAFSYEQYF. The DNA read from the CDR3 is TGTGCCACCAGCCGAGGGGAAGGGGCCTTCTCCTACGAG. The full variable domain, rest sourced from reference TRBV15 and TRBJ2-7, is DAMVIQNPRYQVTQFGKPVTLSCSQTLNHNVMYWYQQKSSQAPKLLFHYYDKDFNNEADTPDNFQSRRPNTSFCFLDIRSPGLGDTAMYLCATSRGEGAFSYEQYFGPGTRLTVT.

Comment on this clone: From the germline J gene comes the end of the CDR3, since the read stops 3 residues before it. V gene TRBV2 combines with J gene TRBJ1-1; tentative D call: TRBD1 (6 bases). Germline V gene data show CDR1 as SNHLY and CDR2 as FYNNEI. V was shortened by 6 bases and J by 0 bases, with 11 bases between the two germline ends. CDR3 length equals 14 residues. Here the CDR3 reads CASRSTGVNTEAFF. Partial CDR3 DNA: TGTGCCAGCAGATCGACAGGAGTGAACACTGAA.

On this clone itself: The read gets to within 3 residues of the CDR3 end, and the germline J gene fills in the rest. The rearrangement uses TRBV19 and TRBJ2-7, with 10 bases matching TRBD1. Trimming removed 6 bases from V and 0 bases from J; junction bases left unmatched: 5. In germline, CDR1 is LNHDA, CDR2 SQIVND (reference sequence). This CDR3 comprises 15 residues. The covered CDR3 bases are TGTGCCAGTAGGCCGACAGGGGGCAGCTCCTACGAG. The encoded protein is CASRPTGGSSYE. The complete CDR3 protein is CASRPTGGSSYEQYF.

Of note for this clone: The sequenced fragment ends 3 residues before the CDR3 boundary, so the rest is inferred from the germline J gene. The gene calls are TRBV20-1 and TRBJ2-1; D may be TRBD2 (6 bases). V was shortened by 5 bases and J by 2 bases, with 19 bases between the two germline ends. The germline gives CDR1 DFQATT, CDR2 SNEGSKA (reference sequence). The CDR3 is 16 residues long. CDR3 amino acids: CSAVTIDQRAYNEQFF. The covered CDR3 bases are TGCAGTGCTGTGACTATTGACCAGCGGGCCTACAATGAG.

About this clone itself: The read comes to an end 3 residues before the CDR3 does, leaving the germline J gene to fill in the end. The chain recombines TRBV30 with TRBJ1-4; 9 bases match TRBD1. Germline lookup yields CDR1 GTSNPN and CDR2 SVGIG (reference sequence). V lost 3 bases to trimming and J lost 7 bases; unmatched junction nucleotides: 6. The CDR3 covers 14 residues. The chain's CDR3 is CAWSPGTGTEKLFF. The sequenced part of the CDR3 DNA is TGTGCCTGGAGCCCTGGGACAGGGACTGAAAAA.

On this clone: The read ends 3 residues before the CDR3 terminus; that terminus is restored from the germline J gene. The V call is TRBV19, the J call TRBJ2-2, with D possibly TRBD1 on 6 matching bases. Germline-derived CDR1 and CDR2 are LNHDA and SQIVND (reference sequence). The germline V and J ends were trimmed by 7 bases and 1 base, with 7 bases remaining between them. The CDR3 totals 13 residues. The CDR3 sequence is CASKTGNTGELFF. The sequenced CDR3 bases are TGTGCCAGTAAGACAGGGAACACCGGGGAG.

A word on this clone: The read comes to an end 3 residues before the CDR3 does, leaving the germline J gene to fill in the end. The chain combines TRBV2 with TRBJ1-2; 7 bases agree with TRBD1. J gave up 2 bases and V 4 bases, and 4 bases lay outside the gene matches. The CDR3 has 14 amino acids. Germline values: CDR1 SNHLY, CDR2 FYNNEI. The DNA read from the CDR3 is TGTGCCAGCAGTGTCCAGACAGGGAACTATGGC. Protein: CASSVQTGNYG. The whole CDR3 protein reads CASSVQTGNYGYTF.

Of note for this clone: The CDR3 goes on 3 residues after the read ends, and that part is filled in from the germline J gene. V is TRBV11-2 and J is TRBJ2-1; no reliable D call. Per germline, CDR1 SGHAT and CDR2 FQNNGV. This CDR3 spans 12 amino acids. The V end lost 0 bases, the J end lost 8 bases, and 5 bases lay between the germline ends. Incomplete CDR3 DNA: TGTGCCAGCAGCTTAGAATCATATGAG. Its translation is CASSLESYE. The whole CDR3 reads CASSLESYEQFF.